This entry is about one T cell receptor beta chain. Its antigen is not known. Treg sorting used a CD4+CD25+CD127-/low gate. Full-length variable regions came from constant-region reverse primers plus semi-nested Nested Universal Primer A PCR. TCRdb reprocessed the 5' RACE reads with MiXCR, giving one entry per CDR3 protein. The sample lists about 43,000 distinct CDR3 sequences; over 20% were seen once. The CDR3 has 17 residues. Losses at the gene ends were 4 bases for V and 7 bases for J; bases not matched to a gene: 17. CDR1 is LGHNA and CDR2 is YNFKEQ in the germline V gene. Study outcomes and limitations: Tumor memory CD4+ T cell TCR gene usage was found to cluster with blood and lymph node memory CD4+ cells and with lymph node naive CD4+ cells. Greatest tumor Treg TCR overlap was with tumor naive CD4+ cells. The larger cohort examined one V-J beta rearrangement, not whole repertoires.

The material sequenced was Tregs sorted from a lymph node. This clonotype originated in a female donor with breast cancer. The chain joins TRBV4-2 to TRBJ2-7, with 9 bases aligning to TRBD1. CDR3 residues: CASSPNRIGQGQGEQYF. The CDR3 coding sequence is TGTGCCAGCAGCCCCAACCGTATAGGACAGGGACAGGGTGAGCAGTACTTC.